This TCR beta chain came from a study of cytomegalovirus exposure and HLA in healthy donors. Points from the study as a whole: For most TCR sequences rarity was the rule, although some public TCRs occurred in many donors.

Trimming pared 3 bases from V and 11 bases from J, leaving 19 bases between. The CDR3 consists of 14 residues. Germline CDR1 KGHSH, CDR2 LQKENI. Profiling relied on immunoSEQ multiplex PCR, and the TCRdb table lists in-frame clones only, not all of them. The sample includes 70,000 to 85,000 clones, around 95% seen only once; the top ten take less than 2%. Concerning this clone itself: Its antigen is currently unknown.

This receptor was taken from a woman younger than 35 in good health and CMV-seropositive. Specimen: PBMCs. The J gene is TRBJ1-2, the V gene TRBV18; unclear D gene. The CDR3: CASSPSGASGSYTF. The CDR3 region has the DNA TGTGCCAGCTCACCTTCGGGTGCCTCGGGGTCATACACCTTC.